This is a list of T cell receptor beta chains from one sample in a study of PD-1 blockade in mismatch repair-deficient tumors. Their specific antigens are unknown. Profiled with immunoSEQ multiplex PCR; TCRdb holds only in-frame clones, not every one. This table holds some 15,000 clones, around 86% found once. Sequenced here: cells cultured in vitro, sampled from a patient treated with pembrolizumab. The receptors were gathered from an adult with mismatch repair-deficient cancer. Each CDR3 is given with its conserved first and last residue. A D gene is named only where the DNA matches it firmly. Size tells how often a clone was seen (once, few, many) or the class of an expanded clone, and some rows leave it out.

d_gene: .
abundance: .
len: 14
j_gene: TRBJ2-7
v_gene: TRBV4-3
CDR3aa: CASSQEGRVDEQYF
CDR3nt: TGCGCCAGCAGCCAGGAAGGAAGGGTCGACGAGCAGTACTTC

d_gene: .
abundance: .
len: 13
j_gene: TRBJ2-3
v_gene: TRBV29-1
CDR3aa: CSVGRAYTDTQYF
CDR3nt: TGCAGCGTTGGCAGGGCCTACACAGATACGCAGTATTTT

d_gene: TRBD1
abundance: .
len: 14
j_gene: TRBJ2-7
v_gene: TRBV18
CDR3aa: CASSPGTGDYEQYF
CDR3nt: TGTGCCAGCTCACCCGGGACAGGGGACTACGAGCAGTACTTC

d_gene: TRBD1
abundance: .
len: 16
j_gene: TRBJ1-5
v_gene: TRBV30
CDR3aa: CAWSTTGAARGQPQHF
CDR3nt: TGTGCCTGGAGCACTACAGGGGCGGCTAGGGGTCAGCCCCAGCATTTT

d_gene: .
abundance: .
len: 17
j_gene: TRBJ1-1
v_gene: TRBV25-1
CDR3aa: CASSEAALVEGNTEAFF
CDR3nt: TGTGCCAGCAGTGAAGCAGCCCTAGTGGAGGGGAACACTGAAGCTTTCTTT

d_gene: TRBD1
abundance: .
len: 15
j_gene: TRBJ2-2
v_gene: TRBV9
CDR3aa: CASSVDRGKAGELFF
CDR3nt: TGTGCCAGCAGCGTCGACAGGGGAAAGGCCGGGGAGCTGTTTTTT

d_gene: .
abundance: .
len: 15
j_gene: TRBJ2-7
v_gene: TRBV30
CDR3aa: CAWSVPGTNSYEQYF
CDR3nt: TGTGCCTGGAGTGTACCGGGGACGAACTCCTACGAGCAGTACTTC

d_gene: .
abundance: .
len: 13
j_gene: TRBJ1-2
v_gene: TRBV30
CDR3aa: CAWSVQANYGYTF
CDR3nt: TGTGCCTGGAGTGTACAAGCTAACTATGGCTACACCTTC

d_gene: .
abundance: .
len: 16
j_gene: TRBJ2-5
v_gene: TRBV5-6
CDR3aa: CASSLALASGQETQYF
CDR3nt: TGTGCCAGCAGCTTGGCATTAGCGTCGGGTCAAGAGACCCAGTACTTC

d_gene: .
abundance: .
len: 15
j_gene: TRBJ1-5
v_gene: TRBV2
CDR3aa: CASSDSGGLFQPQHF
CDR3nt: TGTGCCAGCAGTGATTCTGGGGGGCTGTTTCAGCCCCAGCATTTT

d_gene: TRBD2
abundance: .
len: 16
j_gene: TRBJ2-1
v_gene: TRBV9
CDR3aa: CASSAMGLANYNEQFF
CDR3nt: TGTGCCAGCAGCGCCATGGGACTAGCGAACTACAATGAGCAGTTCTTC

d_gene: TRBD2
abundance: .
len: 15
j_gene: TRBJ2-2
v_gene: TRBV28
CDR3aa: CASSLAGARTGELFF
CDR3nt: TGTGCCAGCAGTTTAGCGGGAGCTCGCACCGGGGAGCTGTTTTTT

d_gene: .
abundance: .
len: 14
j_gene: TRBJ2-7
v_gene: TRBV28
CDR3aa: CASSLPRGAEEQYF
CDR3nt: TGTGCCAGCAGTTTACCCCGAGGAGCCGAGGAGCAGTACTTC

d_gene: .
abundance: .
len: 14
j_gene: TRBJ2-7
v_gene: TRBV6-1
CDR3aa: CASSRAYRAYEQYF
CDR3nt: TGTGCCAGCAGTCGGGCATATCGGGCCTACGAGCAGTACTTC

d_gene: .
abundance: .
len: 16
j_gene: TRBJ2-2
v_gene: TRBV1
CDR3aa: CTSSQYAGARAGELFF
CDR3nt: TGCACCAGCAGCCAATATGCCGGGGCAAGGGCCGGGGAGCTGTTTTTT

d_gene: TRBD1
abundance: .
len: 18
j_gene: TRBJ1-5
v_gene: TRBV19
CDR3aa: CASSISSIGTGTYQPQHF
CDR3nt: TGTGCCAGTAGTATTAGTTCCATTGGGACAGGGACTTATCAGCCCCAGCATTTT

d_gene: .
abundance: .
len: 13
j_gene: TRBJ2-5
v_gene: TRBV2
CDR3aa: CASSLGGGETQYF
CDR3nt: TGTGCCAGCAGTTTGGGGGGAGGAGAGACCCAGTACTTC

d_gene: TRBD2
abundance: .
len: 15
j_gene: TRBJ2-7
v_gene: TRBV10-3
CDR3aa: CAISDPSGRGYEQYF
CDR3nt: TGTGCCATCAGTGATCCTAGCGGGAGGGGCTACGAGCAGTACTTC

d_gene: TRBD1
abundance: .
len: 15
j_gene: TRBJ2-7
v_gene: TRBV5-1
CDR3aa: CASSLSGTGGDEQYF
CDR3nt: TGCGCCAGCAGCTTGAGCGGGACAGGGGGCGACGAGCAGTACTTC

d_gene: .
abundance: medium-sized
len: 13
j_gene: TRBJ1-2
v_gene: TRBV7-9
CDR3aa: CASSSLLDKGYTF
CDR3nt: TGTGCCAGCAGCTCCCTCCTTGACAAAGGCTACACCTTC

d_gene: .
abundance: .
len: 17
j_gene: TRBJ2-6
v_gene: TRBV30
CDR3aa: CAWEGIQVHSGANVLTF
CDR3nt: TGTGCCTGGGAAGGGATACAGGTCCACTCTGGGGCCAACGTCCTGACTTTC

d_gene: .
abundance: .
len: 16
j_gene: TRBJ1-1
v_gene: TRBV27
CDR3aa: CASRPEGQLRGTEAFF
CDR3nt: TGTGCCAGCCGCCCAGAGGGACAACTCCGAGGGACTGAAGCTTTCTTT

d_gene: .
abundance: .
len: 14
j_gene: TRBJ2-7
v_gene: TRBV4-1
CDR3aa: CASSQYDNTYEQYF
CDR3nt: TGCGCCAGCAGCCAATACGACAACACCTACGAGCAGTACTTC

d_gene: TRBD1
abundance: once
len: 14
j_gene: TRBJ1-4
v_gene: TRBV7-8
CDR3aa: CASSLGTGKEKLFF
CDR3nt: TGTGCCAGCAGCTTAGGGACAGGGAAGGAAAAACTGTTTTTT

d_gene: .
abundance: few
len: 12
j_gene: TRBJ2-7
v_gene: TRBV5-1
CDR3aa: CASSSKEGEQYF
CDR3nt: TGCGCCAGCAGCTCCAAGGAGGGCGAGCAGTACTTC

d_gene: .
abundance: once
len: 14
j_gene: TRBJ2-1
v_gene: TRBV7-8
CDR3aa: CASSRSPGVDEQFF
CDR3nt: TGTGCCAGCAGCCGAAGTCCGGGGGTGGATGAGCAGTTCTTC

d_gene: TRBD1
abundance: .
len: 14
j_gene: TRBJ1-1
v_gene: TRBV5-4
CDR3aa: CASSLQGAGTEAFF
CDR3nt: TGTGCCAGCAGCTTGCAGGGGGCGGGCACTGAAGCTTTCTTT

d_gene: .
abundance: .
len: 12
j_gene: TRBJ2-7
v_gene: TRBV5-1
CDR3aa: CASSLVAYEQYF
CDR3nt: TGCGCCAGCAGCCTAGTCGCCTACGAGCAGTACTTC

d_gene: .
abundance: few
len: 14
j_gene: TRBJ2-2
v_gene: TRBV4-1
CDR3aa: CASSQDRRTGELFF
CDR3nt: TGCGCCAGCAGCCAAGATCGGAGGACCGGGGAGCTGTTTTTT

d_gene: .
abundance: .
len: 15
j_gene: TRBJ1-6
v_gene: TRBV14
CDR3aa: CASSPRSSYNSPLHF
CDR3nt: TGTGCCAGCAGCCCTCGTTCCTCCTATAATTCACCCCTCCACTTT

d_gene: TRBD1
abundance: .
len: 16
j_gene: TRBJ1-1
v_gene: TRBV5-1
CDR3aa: CASSLAIGTGGTEAFF
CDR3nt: TGCGCCAGCAGCTTGGCGATAGGGACAGGGGGCACTGAAGCTTTCTTT

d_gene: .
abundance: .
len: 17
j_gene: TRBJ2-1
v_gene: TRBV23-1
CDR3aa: CASSQSWRKVGYNEQFF
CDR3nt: TGCGCCAGCAGTCAATCGTGGAGAAAGGTGGGCTACAATGAGCAGTTCTTC

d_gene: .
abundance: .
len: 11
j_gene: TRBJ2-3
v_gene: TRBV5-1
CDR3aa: CASRDVYTQYF
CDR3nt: TGCGCCAGCAGGGACGTATATACGCAGTATTTT

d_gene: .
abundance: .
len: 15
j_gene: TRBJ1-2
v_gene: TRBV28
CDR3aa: CASSYFVRGSYGYTF
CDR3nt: TGTGCCAGCAGTTATTTCGTCCGAGGGAGCTATGGCTACACCTTC

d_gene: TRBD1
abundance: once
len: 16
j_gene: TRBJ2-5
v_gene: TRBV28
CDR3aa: CASSSQRQGTQETQYF
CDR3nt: TGTGCCAGCAGTTCCCAACGACAGGGGACACAAGAGACCCAGTACTTC

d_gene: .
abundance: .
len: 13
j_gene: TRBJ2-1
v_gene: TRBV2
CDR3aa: CASSAVTGNPKFF
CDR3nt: TGTGCCAGCAGTGCCGTGACGGGAAACCCTAAGTTCTTC

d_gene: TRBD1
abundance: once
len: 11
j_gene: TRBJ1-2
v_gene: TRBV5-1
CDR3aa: CASSDDRVSTF
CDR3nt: TGCGCCAGCAGCGATGACAGGGTTAGTACCTTC

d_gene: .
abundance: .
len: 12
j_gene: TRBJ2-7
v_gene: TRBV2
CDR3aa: CASRAVGDEQYF
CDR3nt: TGTGCCAGCAGAGCAGTCGGGGACGAGCAGTACTTC

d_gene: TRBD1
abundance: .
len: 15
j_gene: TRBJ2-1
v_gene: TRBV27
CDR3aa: CASSIGQGANNEQFF
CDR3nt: TGTGCCAGCAGTATCGGACAGGGGGCCAACAATGAGCAGTTCTTC

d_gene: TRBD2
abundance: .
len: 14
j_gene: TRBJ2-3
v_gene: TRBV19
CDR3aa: CASTRLAGAGTQYF
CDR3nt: TGTGCCAGTACTCGACTAGCGGGAGCAGGTACGCAGTATTTT

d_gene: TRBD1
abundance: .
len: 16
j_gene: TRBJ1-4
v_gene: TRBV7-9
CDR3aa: CASSNSWTGSNEKLFF
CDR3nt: TGTGCCAGCAGCAACTCCTGGACAGGCTCTAATGAAAAACTGTTTTTT

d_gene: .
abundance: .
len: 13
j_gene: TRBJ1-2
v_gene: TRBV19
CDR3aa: CASSTGTEYGYTF
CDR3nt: TGTGCCAGTAGTACCGGGACGGAATATGGCTACACCTTC

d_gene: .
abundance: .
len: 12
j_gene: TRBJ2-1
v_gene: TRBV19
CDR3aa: CASSMLNNEQFF
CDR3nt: TGTGCCAGTAGTATGTTGAACAATGAGCAGTTCTTC

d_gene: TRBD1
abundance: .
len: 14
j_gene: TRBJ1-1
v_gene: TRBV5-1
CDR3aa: CASSVTGGGTEAFF
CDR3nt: TGCGCCAGCAGCGTGACAGGGGGCGGCACTGAAGCTTTCTTT

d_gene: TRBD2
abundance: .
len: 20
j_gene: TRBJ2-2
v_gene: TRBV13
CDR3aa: CASSSNRDISGRAGAGELFF
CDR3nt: TGTGCCAGCAGCTCGAACCGTGATATTAGCGGGAGGGCCGGAGCCGGGGAGCTGTTTTTT

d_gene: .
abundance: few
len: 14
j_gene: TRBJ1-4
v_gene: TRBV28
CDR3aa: CASSAHSTNEKLFF
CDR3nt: TGTGCCAGCAGTGCACATTCAACTAATGAAAAACTGTTTTTT

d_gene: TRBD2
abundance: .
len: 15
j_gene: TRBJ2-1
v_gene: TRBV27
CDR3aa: CASSLGSGSWDEQFF
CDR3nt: TGTGCCAGCAGTTTGGGTAGCGGGAGTTGGGATGAGCAGTTCTTC

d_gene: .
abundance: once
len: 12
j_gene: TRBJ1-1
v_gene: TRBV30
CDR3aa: CAWTPGALEAFF
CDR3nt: TGTGCCTGGACCCCCGGGGCTCTTGAAGCTTTCTTT

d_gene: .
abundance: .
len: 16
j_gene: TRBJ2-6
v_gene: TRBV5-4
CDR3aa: CASSLNRDSGANVLTF
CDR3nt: TGTGCCAGCAGCTTGAACAGAGACTCTGGGGCCAACGTCCTGACTTTC

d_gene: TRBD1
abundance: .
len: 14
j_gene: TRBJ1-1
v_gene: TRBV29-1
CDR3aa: CSAGGDRRNTEAFF
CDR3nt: TGCAGCGCTGGCGGGGACAGGCGGAACACTGAAGCTTTCTTT